Listed here are 8 T cell receptor beta chains from one sample, sequenced in a study of T-cell reconstitution after alpha-beta-depleted transplantation in children. Using unique molecular identifiers, the investigators prepared the TCRbeta library. TCRdb reanalysed the PCR reads using MiXCR and keeps one entry per CDR3 protein. Counted here are about 610,000 distinct CDR3 sequences, about 11% occurring once; the ten biggest clones make up less than 5%. The sample consisted of PBMCs from the stem cell graft donor, taken from the stem cell graft. Receptor source: a human donor who donated a stem cell graft to a child with acute myeloid leukemia.

This clonotype appeared a few times. The rearrangement joins TRBV20-1 to TRBJ2-1; D is unresolved. The CDR3 spans 12 residues. CDR1 DFQATT and CDR2 SNEGSKA come from the germline V gene (reference sequence). V was trimmed by 6 bases and J by 2 bases, leaving 8 bases between them. The DNA of the CDR3 is TGCAGTGCCCCGTTCGCCTACAATGAGCAGTTCTTC. This sequence encodes CSAPFAYNEQFF.

The rearrangement links TRBV5-6 to TRBJ1-1; no clear D gene. The CDR3 length is 15 residues. Trimming pared 6 bases from V and 5 bases from J, leaving 20 bases between. Germline V gene data show CDR1 as SGHDT and CDR2 as YYEEEE. CDR3 protein: CASISGGGKGTEAFF. The CDR3 nucleotides read TGTGCCAGCATCTCGGGAGGAGGAAAAGGGACTGAAGCTTTCTTT.

In this sample, this clonotype turned up many times. V gene TRBV7-3 combines with J gene TRBJ2-1, with D possibly matching TRBD1 (6 bases). The CDR3 loop spans 13 amino acids. Trimming stripped 11 bases from V and 8 bases from J, with 19 bases between. Germline lookup yields CDR1 SGHTA and CDR2 FQGTGA. The CDR3 region has the DNA TGTGCCGGAACGGGACAATCCGGGGATGAGCAGTTCTTC. This encodes CAGTGQSGDEQFF. Based on the CDR3 plus reference TRBV7-3 and TRBJ2-1, the full variable domain is GAGVSQTPSNKVTEKGKYVELRCDPISGHTALYWYRQSLGQGPEFLIYFQGTGAADDSGLPNDRFFAVRPEGSVSTLKIQRTERGDSAVYLCAGTGQSGDEQFFGPGTRLTVL.

This clonotype was seen only a few times. The chain employs TRBV11-2 and TRBJ1-1; weak D call: TRBD1 (5 bases). The V end was cut by 0 bases, the J end by 6 bases, with 14 bases between. The germline V gene has CDR1 SGHAT and CDR2 FQNNGV. There are 15 residues in the CDR3. The CDR3 DNA reads as TGTGCCAGCAGCTTAGATGACGGCAGGGTTCCTGAAGCTTTCTTT. This codes for CASSLDDGRVPEAFF.

This clonotype occurred a few times. The chain joins TRBV11-2 to TRBJ2-1, with D possibly TRBD2 on 6 matching bases. The CDR3 loop spans 19 amino acids. Germline CDR1 SGHAT, CDR2 FQNNGV. V was clipped by 4 bases and J by 3 bases, with 25 bases between them. The CDR3 sequence: CASSSPKMVAEKYYNEQFF. CDR3 DNA sequence: TGTGCCAGCAGCTCCCCGAAGATGGTAGCGGAGAAATACTACAATGAGCAGTTCTTC.

The CDR3, as DNA: TGTGCCAGCAGTCTATACCCGGGACTAGCGGGTTTCGGCACAGATACGCAGTATTTT. This encodes CASSLYPGLAGFGTDTQYF. The chain couples TRBV27 to TRBJ2-3; TRBD2 aligns across 12 bases. CDR1 is MNHEY, CDR2 SMNVEV, per germline (reference sequence). This CDR3 is 19 amino acids long. J lost 1 base, V lost 5 bases, and 13 bases had no gene match.

This clonotype was seen a few times. The CDR3 nucleotides are TGCAGCGTTGATCGGCAGGACCTATCTCCTAATGAAAAACTGTTTTTT. This gives the protein CSVDRQDLSPNEKLFF. This chain links TRBV29-1 with TRBJ1-4; D uncertain. From germline, CDR1 is SQVTM and CDR2 ANQGSEA. The CDR3 spans 16 residues. Between the trimmed V and J ends, which lost 3 bases and 3 bases, there was a span of 17 bases.

The rearrangement links TRBV4-2 to TRBJ2-4, with D possibly being TRBD1 or TRBD2 (5 bases each). V gave up 0 bases and J gave up 12 bases, with 18 bases separating them. This CDR3 is 15 amino acids long. CDR1 and CDR2 from the germline V gene are LGHNA and YNFKEQ. CDR3 bases: TGTGCCAGCAGCCAAGAAGGGTCTCAAGGGACGCATCAGTACTTC. It yields the protein CASSQEGSQGTHQYF.